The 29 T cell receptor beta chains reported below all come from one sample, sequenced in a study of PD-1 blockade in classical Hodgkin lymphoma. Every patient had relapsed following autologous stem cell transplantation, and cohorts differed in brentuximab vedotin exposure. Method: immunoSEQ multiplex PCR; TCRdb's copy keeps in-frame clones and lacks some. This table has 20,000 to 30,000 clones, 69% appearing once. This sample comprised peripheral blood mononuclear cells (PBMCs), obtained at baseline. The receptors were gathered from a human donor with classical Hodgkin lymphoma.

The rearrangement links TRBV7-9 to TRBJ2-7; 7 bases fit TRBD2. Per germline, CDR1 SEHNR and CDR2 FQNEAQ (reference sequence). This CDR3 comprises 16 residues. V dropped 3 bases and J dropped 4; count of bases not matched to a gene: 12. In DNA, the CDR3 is TGTGCCAGCAGCTTCTGGGATAGCGGGCCACTATACGAGCAGTACTTC. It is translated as CASSFWDSGPLYEQYF.

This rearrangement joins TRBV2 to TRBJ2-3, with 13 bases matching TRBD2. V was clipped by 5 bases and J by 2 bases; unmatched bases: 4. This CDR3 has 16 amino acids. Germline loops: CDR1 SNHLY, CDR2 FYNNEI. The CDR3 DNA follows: TGTGCCAGCAGTCCCACTAGCGGGGGGGCCACAGATACGCAGTATTTT. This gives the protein CASSPTSGGATDTQYF.

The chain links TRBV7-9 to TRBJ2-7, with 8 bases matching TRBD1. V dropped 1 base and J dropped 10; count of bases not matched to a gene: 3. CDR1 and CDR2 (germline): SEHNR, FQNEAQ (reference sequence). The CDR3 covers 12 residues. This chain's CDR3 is CASSLDRGYQYF. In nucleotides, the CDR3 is TGTGCCAGCAGCTTAGACAGGGGGTATCAGTACTTC. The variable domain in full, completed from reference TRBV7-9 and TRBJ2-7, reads DTGVSQNPRHKITKRGQNVTFRCDPISEHNRLYWYRQTLGQGPEFLTYFQNEAQLEKSRLLSDRFSAERPKGSFSTLEIQRTEQGDSAMYLCASSLDRGYQYFGPGTRLTVT.

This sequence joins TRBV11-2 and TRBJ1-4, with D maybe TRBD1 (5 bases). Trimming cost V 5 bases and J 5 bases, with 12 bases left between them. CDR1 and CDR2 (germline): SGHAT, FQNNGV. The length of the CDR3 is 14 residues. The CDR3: CASSITGVNEKLFF. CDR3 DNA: TGTGCCAGCAGCATCACGGGGGTAAATGAAAAACTGTTTTTT.

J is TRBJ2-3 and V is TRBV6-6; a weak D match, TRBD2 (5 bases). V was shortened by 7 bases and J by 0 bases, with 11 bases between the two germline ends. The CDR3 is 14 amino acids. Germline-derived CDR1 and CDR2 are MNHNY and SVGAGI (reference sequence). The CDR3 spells CASTPGSSTDTQYF. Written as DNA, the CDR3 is TGTGCCAGCACCCCGGGGAGCAGCACAGATACGCAGTATTTT.

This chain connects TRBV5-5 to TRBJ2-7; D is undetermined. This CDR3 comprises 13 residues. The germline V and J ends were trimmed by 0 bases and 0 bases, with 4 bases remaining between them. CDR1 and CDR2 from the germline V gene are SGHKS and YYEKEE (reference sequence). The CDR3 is CASSLVYSYEQYF. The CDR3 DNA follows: TGTGCCAGCAGCTTGGTCTACTCCTACGAGCAGTACTTC.

As DNA, the CDR3 is TGTGCCTACTCTCCCGGGACTTCAACAGATACGCAGTATTTT. Translating it yields CAYSPGTSTDTQYF. The chain links TRBV7-8 to TRBJ2-3; D might be TRBD2 (6 bases). CDR3 length: 14 amino acids. V dropped 11 bases and J dropped 3 bases, with 18 bases sitting between them. Looked up from germline, CDR1 is SGHVS and CDR2 is FQNEAQ.

The CDR3 loop reads CASSGGGLGAEAFF. CDR3 coding DNA: TGTGCCAGCAGTGGTGGGGGCCTGGGGGCTGAAGCTTTCTTT. This chain joins TRBV2 and TRBJ1-1; maybe TRBD1 (6 bases). CDR1 is SNHLY, CDR2 FYNNEI, per germline. This CDR3 region has 14 residues. V was trimmed by 4 bases and J by 6 bases, leaving 15 bases between them.

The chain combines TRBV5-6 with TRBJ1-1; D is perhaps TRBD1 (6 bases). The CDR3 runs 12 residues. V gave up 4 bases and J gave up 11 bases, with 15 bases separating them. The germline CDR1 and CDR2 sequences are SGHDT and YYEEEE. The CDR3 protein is CASSGRGLPAFF. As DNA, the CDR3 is TGTGCCAGCAGCGGTCGGGGGCTGCCGGCTTTCTTT.

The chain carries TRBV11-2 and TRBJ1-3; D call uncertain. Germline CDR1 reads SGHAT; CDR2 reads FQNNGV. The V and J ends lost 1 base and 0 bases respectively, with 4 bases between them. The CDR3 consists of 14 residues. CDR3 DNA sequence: TGTGCCAGCAGCTTAGTCAGCTCTGGAAACACCATATATTTT. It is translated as CASSLVSSGNTIYF.

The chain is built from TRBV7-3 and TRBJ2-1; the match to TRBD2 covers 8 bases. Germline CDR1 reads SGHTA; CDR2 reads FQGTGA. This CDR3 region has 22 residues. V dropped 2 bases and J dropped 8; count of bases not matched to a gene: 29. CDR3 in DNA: TGTGCCAGCAGCTTAGTTGTAGGGTCGGGGGGGGACTACCTGACCCCCCTCCATGAGCAGTTCTTC. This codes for CASSLVVGSGGDYLTPLHEQFF.

CDR3 in amino acids: CASKTRDHTYEQYF. The CDR3 nucleotides are TGTGCCAGCAAAACCCGGGACCATACCTACGAGCAGTACTTC. This chain uses TRBV6-8 with TRBJ2-7, with D tentatively TRBD1 or TRBD2 (5 bases each). In germline, CDR1 is MNHGY, CDR2 SAAAGT. This CDR3 has 14 residues. The ends were cut back, 7 bases at V and 2 bases at J, with 15 bases in the middle.

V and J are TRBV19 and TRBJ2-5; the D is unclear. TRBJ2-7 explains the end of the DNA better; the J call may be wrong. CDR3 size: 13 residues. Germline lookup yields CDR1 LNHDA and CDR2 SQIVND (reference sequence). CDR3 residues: CASSISWGVEQYF. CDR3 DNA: TGTGCCAGTAGTATATCTTGGGGTGTCGAGCAGTACTTC.

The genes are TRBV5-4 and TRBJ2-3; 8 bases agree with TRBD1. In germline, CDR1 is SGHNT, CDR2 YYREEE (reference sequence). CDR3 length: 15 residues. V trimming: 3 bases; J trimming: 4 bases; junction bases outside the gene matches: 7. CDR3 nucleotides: TGTGCCAGCAGCTCTCAGGGGGCGCATGCAGATACGCAGTATTTT. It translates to CASSSQGAHADTQYF.

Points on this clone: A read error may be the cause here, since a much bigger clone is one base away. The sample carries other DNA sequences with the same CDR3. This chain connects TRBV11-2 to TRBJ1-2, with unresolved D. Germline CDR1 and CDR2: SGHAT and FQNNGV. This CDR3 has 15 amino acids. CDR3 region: CASSLEPRLGYGYTF. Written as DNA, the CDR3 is TGTGCCAGCAGCCTAGAGCCCCGCTTGGGCTATGGCTACACCTTC.

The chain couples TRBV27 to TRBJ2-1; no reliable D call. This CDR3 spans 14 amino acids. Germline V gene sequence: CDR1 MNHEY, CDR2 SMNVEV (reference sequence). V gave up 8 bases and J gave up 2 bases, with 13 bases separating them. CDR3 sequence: CASEPTTPYNEQFF. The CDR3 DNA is TGTGCCAGCGAGCCGACGACACCCTACAATGAGCAGTTCTTC.

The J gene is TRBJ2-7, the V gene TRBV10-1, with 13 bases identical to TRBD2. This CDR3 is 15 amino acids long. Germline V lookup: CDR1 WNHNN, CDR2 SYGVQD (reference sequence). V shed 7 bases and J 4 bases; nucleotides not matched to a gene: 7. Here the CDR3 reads CASIQTSGGWYEQYF. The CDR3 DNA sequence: TGCGCCAGCATCCAGACTAGCGGGGGGTGGTACGAGCAGTACTTC.

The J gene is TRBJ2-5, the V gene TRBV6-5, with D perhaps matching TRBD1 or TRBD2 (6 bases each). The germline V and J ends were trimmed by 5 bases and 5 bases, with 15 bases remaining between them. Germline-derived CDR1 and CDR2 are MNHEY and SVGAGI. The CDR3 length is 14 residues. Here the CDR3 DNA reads TGTGCCAGCAGTCTCTACGGGGGCTGGGAGACCCAGTACTTC. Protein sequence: CASSLYGGWETQYF.

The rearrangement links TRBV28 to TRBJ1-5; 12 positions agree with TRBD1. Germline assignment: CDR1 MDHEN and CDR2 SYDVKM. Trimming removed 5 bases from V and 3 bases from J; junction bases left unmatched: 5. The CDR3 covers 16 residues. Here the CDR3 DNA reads TGTGCCAGCAGTCTGGGACAGGGGGCTTACAATCAGCCCCAGCATTTT. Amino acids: CASSLGQGAYNQPQHF.

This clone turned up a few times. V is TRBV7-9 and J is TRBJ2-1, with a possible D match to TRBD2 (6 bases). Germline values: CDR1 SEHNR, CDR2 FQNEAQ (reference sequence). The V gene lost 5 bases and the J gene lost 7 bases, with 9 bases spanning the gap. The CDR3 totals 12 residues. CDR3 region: CASSPGGNEQFF. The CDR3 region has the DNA TGTGCCAGCAGCCCCGGAGGGAATGAGCAGTTCTTC.

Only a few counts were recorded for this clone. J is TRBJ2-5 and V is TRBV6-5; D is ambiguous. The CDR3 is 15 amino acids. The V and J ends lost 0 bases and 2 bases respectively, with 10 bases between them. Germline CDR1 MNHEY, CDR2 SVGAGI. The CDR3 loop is CASSYSGKRQETQYF. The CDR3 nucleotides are TGTGCCAGCAGTTACTCAGGGAAGCGTCAAGAGACCCAGTACTTC.

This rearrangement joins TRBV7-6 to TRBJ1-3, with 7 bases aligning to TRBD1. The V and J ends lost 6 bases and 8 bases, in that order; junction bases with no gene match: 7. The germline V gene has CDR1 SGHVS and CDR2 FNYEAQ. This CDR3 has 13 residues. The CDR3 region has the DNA TGTGCCAGCAGTCCGGGAGGGGGCGACACCATATATTTT. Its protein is CASSPGGGDTIYF. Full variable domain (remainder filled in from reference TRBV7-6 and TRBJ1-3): GAGVSQSPRYKVTKRGQDVALRCDPISGHVSLYWYRQALGQGPEFLTYFNYEAQQDKSGLPNDRFSAERPEGSISTLTIQRTEQRDSAMYRCASSPGGGDTIYFGEGSWLTVV.

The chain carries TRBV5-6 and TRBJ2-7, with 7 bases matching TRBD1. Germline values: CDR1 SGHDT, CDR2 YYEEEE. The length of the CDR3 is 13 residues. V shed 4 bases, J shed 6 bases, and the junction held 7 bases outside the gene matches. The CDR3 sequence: CASSQPQGVEQYF. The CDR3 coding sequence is TGTGCCAGCAGCCAACCGCAGGGGGTCGAGCAGTACTTC. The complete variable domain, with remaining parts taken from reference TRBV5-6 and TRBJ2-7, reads DAGVTQSPTHLIKTRGQQVTLRCSPKSGHDTVSWYQQALGQGPQFIFQYYEEEERQRGNFPDRFSGHQFPNYSSELNVNALLLGDSALYLCASSQPQGVEQYFGPGTRLTVT.

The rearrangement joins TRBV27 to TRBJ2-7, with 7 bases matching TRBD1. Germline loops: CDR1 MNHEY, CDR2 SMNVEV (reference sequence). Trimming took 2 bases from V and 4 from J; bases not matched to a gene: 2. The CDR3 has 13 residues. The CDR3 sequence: CASSLLTGYEQYF. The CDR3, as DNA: TGTGCCAGCAGTTTACTGACAGGGTACGAGCAGTACTTC.

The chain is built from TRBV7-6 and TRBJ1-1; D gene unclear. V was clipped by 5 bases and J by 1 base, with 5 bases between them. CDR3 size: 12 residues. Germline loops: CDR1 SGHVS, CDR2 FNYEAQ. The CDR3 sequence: CASSQGNTEAFF. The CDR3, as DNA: TGTGCCAGCAGCCAAGGGAACACTGAAGCTTTCTTT.

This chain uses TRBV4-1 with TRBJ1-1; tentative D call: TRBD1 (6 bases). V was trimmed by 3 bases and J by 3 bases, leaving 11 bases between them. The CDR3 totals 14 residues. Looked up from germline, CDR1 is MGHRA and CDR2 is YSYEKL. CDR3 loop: CASSQEGGYTEAFF. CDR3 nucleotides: TGCGCCAGCAGCCAGGAAGGGGGATACACTGAAGCTTTCTTT.

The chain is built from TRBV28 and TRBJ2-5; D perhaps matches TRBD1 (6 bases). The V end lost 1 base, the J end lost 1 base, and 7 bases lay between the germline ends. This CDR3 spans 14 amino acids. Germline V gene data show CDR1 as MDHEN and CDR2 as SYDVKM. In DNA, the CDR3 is TGTGCCAGCAGTTTATTGGACAGCCAAGAGACCCAGTACTTC. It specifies CASSLLDSQETQYF.

The CDR3, as DNA: TGTGCCAGCAGCATCGGGAACACCGGGGAGCTGTTTTTT. Translation: CASSIGNTGELFF. This sequence joins TRBV5-5 and TRBJ2-2; no clear D. The CDR3 totals 13 residues. Germline V gene data show CDR1 as SGHKS and CDR2 as YYEKEE (reference sequence). V was trimmed by 4 bases and J by 1 base, leaving 5 bases between them.

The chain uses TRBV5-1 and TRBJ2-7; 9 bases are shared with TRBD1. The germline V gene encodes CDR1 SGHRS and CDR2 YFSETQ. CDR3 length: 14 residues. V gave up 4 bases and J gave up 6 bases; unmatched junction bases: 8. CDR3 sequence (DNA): TGCGCCAGCAGCCAGGCGGGACAGGGACGCGAGCAGTACTTC. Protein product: CASSQAGQGREQYF.